The next 31 T cell receptor beta chains were all read from a single sample in a study of T cell responses to AZD1222 COVID-19 vaccine. Sequenced by immunoSEQ multiplex PCR; TCRdb stores in-frame clones only, minus some. The sample shows approximately 110,000 clones, around 82% of them seen only once. The source material was peripheral blood, sampled on day 0 of AZD1222 vaccination. The source of these receptors is an adult in good health.

V is TRBV28 and J is TRBJ2-7, with 9 bases aligning to TRBD2. CDR1 is MDHEN, CDR2 SYDVKM, per germline. This CDR3 comprises 15 residues. The V gene end was trimmed by 3 bases and the J gene end by 0 bases; junction bases not matched to a gene: 3. CDR3 bases: TGTGCCAGCAGTTTTACTAGCGGGTTCTCCTACGAGCAGTACTTC. This gives the protein CASSFTSGFSYEQYF.

The chain carries TRBV25-1 and TRBJ2-1; TRBD2 matches 8 bases. CDR3 length: 15 amino acids. Germline CDR1 reads MGHDK; CDR2 reads SYGVNS. V was clipped by 3 bases and J by 7 bases; unmatched bases: 8. As DNA, the CDR3 is TGTGCCAGCAGTGATTTCGGGGGGGCTTCTAATGAGCAGTTCTTC. It specifies CASSDFGGASNEQFF. The whole variable domain, remainder taken from reference TRBV25-1 and TRBJ2-1, is EADIYQTPRYLVIGTGKKITLECSQTMGHDKMYWYQQDPGMELHLIHYSYGVNSTEKGDLSSESTVSRIRTEHFPLTLESARPSHTSQYLCASSDFGGASNEQFFGPGTRLTVL.

The J gene is TRBJ1-4, the V gene TRBV7-9; tentative D call: TRBD1 (5 bases). V was cut by 3 bases and J by 7 bases, with 18 bases left in between. This CDR3 region has 16 residues. Germline V gene sequence: CDR1 SEHNR, CDR2 FQNEAQ (reference sequence). CDR3 nucleotides: TGTGCCAGCAGCTTTTGGGGCGCAGGGCCGACTGAAAAACTGTTTTTT. Amino acid sequence: CASSFWGAGPTEKLFF.

The chain carries TRBV6-5 and TRBJ2-7; 7 bases fit TRBD2. The trim removed 6 bases at V and 6 bases at J, leaving 8 bases unmatched. CDR3 length equals 13 residues. CDR1 and CDR2 from the germline V gene are MNHEY and SVGAGI. CDR3 loop: CASRRGGVGEQYF. CDR3 coding DNA: TGTGCCAGCAGGAGGGGAGGGGTTGGCGAGCAGTACTTC.

V is TRBV6-4 and J is TRBJ1-6; no definite D call. Germline values: CDR1 MRHNA, CDR2 SNTAGT. The V gene lost 2 bases and the J gene lost 7 bases, with 12 bases spanning the gap. The CDR3 runs to 15 residues. CDR3 in DNA: TGTGCCAGCAGTGACCAGTGGCAGAGCAATTCACCCCTCCACTTT. Translated, it gives CASSDQWQSNSPLHF.

V usage is TRBV5-5 and J usage is TRBJ1-5, with unresolved D. This CDR3 contains 14 residues. V was pared by 1 base and J by 5 bases, with 10 bases between. Germline values: CDR1 SGHKS, CDR2 YYEKEE (reference sequence). Here the CDR3 DNA reads TGTGCCAGCAGCTTGCAAGGGTCGCATCAGCCCCAGCATTTT. Residues: CASSLQGSHQPQHF.

The chain links TRBV4-2 to TRBJ2-7; perhaps D is TRBD1 or TRBD2 (5 bases each). CDR3 length: 15 amino acids. Germline CDR1 and CDR2: LGHNA and YNFKEQ. Trimming removed 1 base from V and 3 bases from J, with 13 bases in between. Here the CDR3 reads CASSQGEGHLYEQYF. CDR3 sequence (DNA): TGTGCCAGCAGCCAAGGCGAGGGGCATCTCTACGAGCAGTACTTC.

The rearrangement joins TRBV7-2 to TRBJ2-7; either TRBD1 or TRBD2 may fit D (5 bases each). The CDR3 totals 13 residues. CDR1 is SGHTA and CDR2 is FQGNSA in the germline V gene. Trimming cost V 1 base and J 7 bases, with 11 bases left between them. As DNA, the CDR3 is TGTGCCAGCAGCTTAGTTTCGGGGCAAGAGCAGTACTTC. It yields the protein CASSLVSGQEQYF.

The chain uses TRBV7-2 and TRBJ2-2; TRBD2 matches at 11 bases. In germline, CDR1 is SGHTA, CDR2 FQGNSA. V shed 5 bases, J shed 5 bases, and the junction held 10 bases outside the gene matches. This CDR3 has 17 residues. In DNA, the CDR3 is TGTGCCAGCAGCCCCCGACTAGCGGGGATGGGGACCGGGGAGCTGTTTTTT. Translation: CASSPRLAGMGTGELFF.

In this sample, this clone turned up once. V is TRBV15 and J is TRBJ2-1; tentative D call: TRBD2 (5 bases). Deletions cut 5 bases from V and 7 bases from J, with 21 bases between. Germline lookup yields CDR1 LNHNV and CDR2 YYDKDF (reference sequence). The CDR3 runs to 16 residues. The CDR3 reads CATSPWERRSLNEQFF. CDR3 DNA sequence: TGTGCCACCAGCCCCTGGGAGCGTAGGTCCTTGAATGAGCAGTTCTTC.

The CDR3 DNA follows: TGCAGCGCTTTACAGGGAGGCACAGATACGCAGTATTTT. Amino acid sequence: CSALQGGTDTQYF. J is TRBJ2-3 and V is TRBV29-1; D may be TRBD1 (6 bases). Germline CDR1 reads SQVTM; CDR2 reads ANQGSEA. V lost 7 bases and J 1 base, leaving 12 bases between the germline ends. CDR3 length: 13 residues.

The chain is built from TRBV7-2 and TRBJ1-2; D ambiguous. V was trimmed by 4 bases and J by 6 bases, leaving 12 bases between them. Germline values: CDR1 SGHTA, CDR2 FQGNSA. This CDR3 is 13 amino acids long. The CDR3 DNA reads TGTGCCAGCAGCTGGGTGCCCTCGCATGGCTACACCTTC. Residues: CASSWVPSHGYTF.

V usage is TRBV30 and J usage is TRBJ1-3, with a possible D match to TRBD1 (6 bases). CDR3 length: 14 residues. The V gene lost 3 bases and the J gene lost 2 bases, with 11 bases spanning the gap. Germline V gene sequence: CDR1 GTSNPN, CDR2 SVGIG (reference sequence). CDR3 in amino acids: CAWSGGAPGNTIYF. The CDR3 coding sequence is TGTGCCTGGAGCGGGGGGGCCCCTGGAAACACCATATATTTT. Drawing the rest from reference TRBV30 and TRBJ1-3, the complete variable domain is SQTIHQWPATLVQPVGSPLSLECTVEGTSNPNLYWYRQAAGRGLQLLFYSVGIGQISSEVPQNLSASRPQDRQFILSSKKLLLSDSGFYLCAWSGGAPGNTIYFGEGSWLTVV.

This clone turned up a few times. V gene TRBV28 combines with J gene TRBJ1-4, with D perhaps matching TRBD1 (6 bases). Germline-derived CDR1 and CDR2 are MDHEN and SYDVKM. Trimming stripped 2 bases from V and 3 bases from J, with 22 bases between. The CDR3 length is 19 residues. The CDR3 sequence is CASSLSQSGGAPANEKLFF. CDR3 DNA sequence: TGTGCCAGCAGTTTAAGCCAATCGGGGGGGGCGCCGGCTAATGAAAAACTGTTTTTT.

The chain joins TRBV19 to TRBJ2-3, with 8 positions matching TRBD2. CDR3 size: 14 residues. From germline, CDR1 is LNHDA and CDR2 SQIVND (reference sequence). The junction had 4 bases not matched to a gene; V was cut back by 7 bases and J by 1 base. CDR3 sequence (DNA): TGTGCCAGTAAGCAAGCGGGGGGCACAGATACGCAGTATTTT. Translation: CASKQAGGTDTQYF.

The chain employs TRBV6-1 and TRBJ1-1, with unresolved D. V gave up 2 bases and J gave up 4 bases, with 8 bases separating them. The CDR3 spans 13 residues. Germline assignment: CDR1 MNHNS and CDR2 SASEGT. CDR3 residues: CASSERVGTEAFF. As DNA, the CDR3 is TGTGCCAGCAGTGAAAGGGTGGGCACTGAAGCTTTCTTT.

This clone was found a few times. This sequence joins TRBV7-3 and TRBJ2-7, with D possibly being TRBD1 or TRBD2 (5 bases each). The CDR3 contains 12 residues. The germline V gene encodes CDR1 SGHTA and CDR2 FQGTGA. V was cut by 3 bases and J by 3 bases, with 6 bases left in between. The CDR3 DNA follows: TGTGCCAGCAGCTTGGGGGTCTACGAGCAGTACTTC. As protein: CASSLGVYEQYF.

The gene calls are TRBV6-5 and TRBJ2-7; no clear D gene. V was pared by 2 bases and J by 6 bases, with 8 bases between. This CDR3 spans 12 amino acids. CDR1 is MNHEY and CDR2 is SVGAGI in the germline V gene. The CDR3 DNA is TGTGCCAGCAGTTACCAATCGGGCGAGCAGTACTTC. Its protein is CASSYQSGEQYF.

The chain is built from TRBV7-9 and TRBJ2-3, with D possibly being TRBD2 (6 bases). Trimming stripped 2 bases from V and 3 bases from J, with 12 bases between. CDR1 is SEHNR, CDR2 FQNEAQ, per germline (reference sequence). The CDR3 covers 15 residues. In DNA, the CDR3 is TGTGCCAGCAGCTTATCGGGGACTGGGACAGATACGCAGTATTTT. Protein sequence: CASSLSGTGTDTQYF.

The chain is built from TRBV6-5 and TRBJ1-5; D gene uncertain. CDR1 MNHEY and CDR2 SVGAGI come from the germline V gene. CDR3 length: 15 residues. V lost 7 bases to trimming and J lost 4 bases, with 17 bases between them. CDR3 in amino acids: CASNLDLRGNQPQHF. CDR3 bases: TGTGCCAGCAACTTAGACTTACGAGGGAATCAGCCCCAGCATTTT.

The rearrangement joins TRBV19 to TRBJ1-1; a possible D gene is TRBD1 (6 bases). With 4 bases removed from V and 3 bases from J, the gap between germline ends came to 12 bases. Germline CDR1 reads LNHDA; CDR2 reads SQIVND (reference sequence). The CDR3 consists of 14 residues. For the CDR3, the DNA is TGTGCCAGTAGTACAGGGGTCGGGTACACTGAAGCTTTCTTT. Translated: CASSTGVGYTEAFF.

The chain joins TRBV7-9 to TRBJ2-5; tentatively, D is TRBD2 (6 bases). V was cut by 6 bases and J by 2 bases, with 7 bases left in between. Germline V gives CDR1 SEHNR, CDR2 FQNEAQ (reference sequence). The CDR3 loop spans 12 amino acids. CDR3 DNA: TGTGCCAGCAGGGCGGGGCAAGAGACCCAGTACTTC. This translates into CASRAGQETQYF.

This chain uses TRBV5-6 with TRBJ2-2; no reliable D call. Germline V CDR1 and CDR2: SGHDT, YYEEEE. This CDR3 is 14 amino acids long. V was trimmed by 0 bases and J by 6 bases, leaving 9 bases between them. CDR3 sequence: CASSLAHPSGELFF. The CDR3 nucleotides read TGTGCCAGCAGCTTGGCCCACCCCTCCGGGGAGCTGTTTTTT.

The chain uses TRBV24-1 and TRBJ2-3; D unresolved. CDR1 and CDR2 from the germline V gene are KGHDR and SFDVKD. The ends were cut back, 4 bases at V and 6 bases at J, with 10 bases in the middle. The CDR3 consists of 13 residues. The DNA for the CDR3 is TGTGCCACCAGTGAGGCAGGTAGGGATACGCAGTATTTT. Its translation: CATSEAGRDTQYF.

V gene TRBV25-1 combines with J gene TRBJ2-5, with a tentative D call TRBD1 (7 bases). The CDR3 has 13 amino acids. CDR1 and CDR2 (germline): MGHDK, SYGVNS. The ends were cut back, 3 bases at V and 5 bases at J, with 10 bases in the middle. The chain's CDR3 is CASSDQGGETQYF. CDR3 in DNA: TGTGCCAGCAGTGATCAGGGGGGCGAGACCCAGTACTTC.

The chain recombines TRBV2 with TRBJ1-5; D uncertain. The ends were cut back, 5 bases at V and 1 base at J, with 6 bases in the middle. Looked up from germline, CDR1 is SNHLY and CDR2 is FYNNEI. The CDR3 has 13 amino acids. CDR3 sequence (DNA): TGTGCCAGCAGTAAGGACAGCAATCAGCCCCAGCATTTT. Its protein product is CASSKDSNQPQHF.

Only a few counts were recorded for this clone. This chain uses TRBV12-2 with TRBJ2-7. TRBV12-2 is termed a pseudogene. CDR3 size: 15 residues. CDR3 sequence (DNA): TGTGCAAGTCGCTTAGGGGCGGGGGACAGCTACGAGCAGTACTTC. Translated, it gives CASRLGAGDSYEQYF.

The chain couples TRBV5-8 to TRBJ2-7, with TRBD1 matching over 7 bases. After removal of 0 bases from V and 4 bases from J, the junction contained 7 bases not matched to a gene. Germline values: CDR1 SGHTS, CDR2 YDEGEE. The CDR3 is 15 amino acids. CDR3: CASSLDYRGWYEQYF. CDR3 sequence (DNA): TGTGCCAGCAGCTTGGATTACAGGGGTTGGTACGAGCAGTACTTC.

The chain recombines TRBV9 with TRBJ2-1; the match to TRBD2 covers 8 bases. Per germline, CDR1 SGDLS and CDR2 YYNGEE. The CDR3 contains 15 residues. V trimming: 4 bases; J trimming: 1 base; junction bases outside the gene matches: 4. CDR3 region: CASSPGGASYNEQFF. The CDR3 bases are TGTGCCAGCAGCCCCGGGGGGGCGTCCTACAATGAGCAGTTCTTC.

V and J are TRBV4-3 and TRBJ2-4, with a possible D match to TRBD2 (7 bases). This CDR3 contains 21 residues. CDR1 is LGHNA, CDR2 YSLEER, per germline. The V and J ends lost 0 bases and 0 bases respectively, with 24 bases between them. The CDR3 here is CASSQDTGGSQPKLAKNIQYF. In DNA, the CDR3 is TGCGCCAGCAGCCAAGATACGGGGGGCAGCCAACCCAAATTAGCCAAAAACATTCAGTACTTC.

This rearrangement joins TRBV24-1 to TRBJ2-2; no clear D. The CDR3 covers 14 residues. The V gene lost 9 bases and the J gene lost 1 base, with 11 bases spanning the gap. CDR1 KGHDR and CDR2 SFDVKD come from the germline V gene. The CDR3, as DNA: TGTGCCACCGAGGACCGACAGAACACCGGGGAGCTGTTTTTT. Its protein is CATEDRQNTGELFF.